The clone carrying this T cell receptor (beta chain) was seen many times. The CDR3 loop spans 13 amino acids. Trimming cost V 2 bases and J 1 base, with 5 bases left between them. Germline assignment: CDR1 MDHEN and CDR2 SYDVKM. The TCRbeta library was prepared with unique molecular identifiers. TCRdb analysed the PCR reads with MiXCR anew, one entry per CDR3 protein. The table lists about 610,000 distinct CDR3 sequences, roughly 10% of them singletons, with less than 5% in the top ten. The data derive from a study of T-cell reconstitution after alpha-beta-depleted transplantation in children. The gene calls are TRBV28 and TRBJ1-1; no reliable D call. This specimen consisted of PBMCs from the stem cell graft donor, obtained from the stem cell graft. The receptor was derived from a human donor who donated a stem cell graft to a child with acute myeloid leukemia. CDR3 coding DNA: TGTGCCAGCAGTTTACTTAGGAACACTGAAGCTTTCTTT. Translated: CASSLLRNTEAFF.